Many counts were recorded for the clone carrying this T cell receptor beta chain. No antigen is known for it. The data were obtained in a study of molecular identifiers for immune sequencing clone quantification. Trimming removed 8 bases at V and 9 bases at J, with 13 bases between. Germline assignment: CDR1 MNHEY and CDR2 SMNVEV (reference sequence). The CDR3 spans 12 residues. Preparation methods for the bulk TCR libraries were those previously described, with listed TCR primers. TCRdb processed the PCR reads anew with MiXCR; each CDR3 protein has one entry. The sample shows roughly 93,000 distinct CDR3 sequences, roughly 25% of them seen only once. Study-level results: Jurkat TCR RNA that was spiked in from one cell was reportedly detectable among 950,000 to 1,000,000 naive cells.

This rearrangement joins TRBV27 to TRBJ2-2; no clear D gene. Sequencing input: naive CD8+ T cells from blood, with Jurkat cell RNA spiked in. Sample subset: FACS-sorted CD8+CD4-CCR7+CD45RA+ naive T cells. The source of this sequence is a human donor in good health. Some libraries in this study had Jurkat cell RNA spiked in. CDR3 region: CASGELTRELFF. CDR3 nucleotides: TGTGCCAGCGGCGAATTGACCCGGGAGCTGTTTTTT.